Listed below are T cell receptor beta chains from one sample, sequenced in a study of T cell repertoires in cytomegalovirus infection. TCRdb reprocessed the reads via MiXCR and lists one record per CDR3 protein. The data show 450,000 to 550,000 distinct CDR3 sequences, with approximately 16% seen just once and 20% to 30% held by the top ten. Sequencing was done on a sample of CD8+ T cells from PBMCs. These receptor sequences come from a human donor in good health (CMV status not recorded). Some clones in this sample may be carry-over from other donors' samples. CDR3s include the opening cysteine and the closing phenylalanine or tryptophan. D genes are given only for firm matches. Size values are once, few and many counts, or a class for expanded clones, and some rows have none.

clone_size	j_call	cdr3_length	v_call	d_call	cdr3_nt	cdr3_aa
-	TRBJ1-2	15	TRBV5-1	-	TGCGCCAGCAGCTTGTCCGGCGGGGTTTTCGTTGGCTACACCTTC	CASSLSGGVFVGYTF
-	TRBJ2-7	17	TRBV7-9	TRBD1	TGTGCCAGCAGCGACGGGACAGGCCTCTTGAAATCCTACGAGCAGTACTTC	CASSDGTGLLKSYEQYF
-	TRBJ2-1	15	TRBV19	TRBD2	TGTGCCAGTAGTAAACCTAGCGGTCTAAGGGATGAGCAGTTCTTC	CASSKPSGLRDEQFF
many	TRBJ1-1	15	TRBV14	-	TGTGCCAGCAGCCAAGAGAGTCGAAAGAACACTGAAGCTTTCTTT	CASSQESRKNTEAFF
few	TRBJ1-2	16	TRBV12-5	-	TGTGCTAGTGGTTCGCCTTACATGGCCCATAACTATGGCTACACCTTC	CASGSPYMAHNYGYTF
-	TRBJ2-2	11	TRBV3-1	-	TGTGCCAGCATGTTCGTCGGGGAGCTGTTTTTT	CASMFVGELFF
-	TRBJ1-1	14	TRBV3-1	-	TGTGCCAGCAGCCAAGAGGGGGAATTCTACCTAGCTTTCTTT	CASSQEGEFYLAFF
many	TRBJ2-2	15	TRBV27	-	TGTGCCAGCAGTTTATATGCGGGAACCACCGGGGAGCTGTTTTTT	CASSLYAGTTGELFF
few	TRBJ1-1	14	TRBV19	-	TGTGCCAGTAGTAAAGTACAGACTTACACTGAAGCTTTCTTT	CASSKVQTYTEAFF
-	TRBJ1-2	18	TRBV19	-	TGTGCCAGTACTTCCTTTTCCCGGGGCCGGAACCCGAACTATGGCTACACCTTC	CASTSFSRGRNPNYGYTF
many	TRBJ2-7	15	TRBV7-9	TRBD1	TGTGCCAGCAGCTCCCTGACAGGGCCGGCCTACGAGCAGTACTTC	CASSSLTGPAYEQYF
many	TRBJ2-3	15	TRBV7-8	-	TGTGCCAGCAGAAAAAACAGGGTCAGCACAGATACGCAGTATTTT	CASRKNRVSTDTQYF
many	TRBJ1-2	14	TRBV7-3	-	TGTGCCAGCAGCCCCCGGGACGGTGAATATGGCTACACCTTC	CASSPRDGEYGYTF
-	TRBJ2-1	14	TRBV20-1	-	TGCAGTCCACGGGACATCCTAACCTACAATGAGCAGTTCTTC	CSPRDILTYNEQFF
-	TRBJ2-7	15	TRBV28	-	TGTGCCAGCAGTGGGAGGAACAGTAGCTCCTACGAGCAGTACTTC	CASSGRNSSSYEQYF
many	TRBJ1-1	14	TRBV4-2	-	TGTGCCAGCAGCCGAGAACAGCGGAACACTGAAGCTTTCTTT	CASSREQRNTEAFF
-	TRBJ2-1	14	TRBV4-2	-	TGTGCCAGCAGCCAAGTCAAGGGTTGGAATGAGCAGTTCTTC	CASSQVKGWNEQFF
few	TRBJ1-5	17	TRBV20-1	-	TGCAGTGCTAGAGATATGATGCACAGGAGATTCAATCAGCCCCAGCATTTT	CSARDMMHRRFNQPQHF
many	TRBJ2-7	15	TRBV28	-	TGTGCCAGCAGTAGGAAGTGGCAGGGCACCTACGAGCAGTACTTC	CASSRKWQGTYEQYF
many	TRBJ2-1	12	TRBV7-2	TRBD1	TGTGCCAGCAGCGGGACAGCCAATGAGCAGTTCTTC	CASSGTANEQFF
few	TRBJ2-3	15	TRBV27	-	TGTGCCAGCAGTCTCCTGAGGACTAGCACAGATACGCAGTATTTT	CASSLLRTSTDTQYF
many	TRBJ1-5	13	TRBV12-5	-	TGTGCTAGTACGGATGGTTTGGGACAGCCCCAGCATTTT	CASTDGLGQPQHF
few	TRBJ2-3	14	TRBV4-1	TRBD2	TGCGCCAGCAGCCCTGGACTAGAAGCTGATACGCAGTATTTT	CASSPGLEADTQYF
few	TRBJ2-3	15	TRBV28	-	TGTGCCAGCAGTTTTATAACTAGCAGAACAGATACGCAGTATTTT	CASSFITSRTDTQYF
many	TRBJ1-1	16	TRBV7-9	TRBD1	TGTGCCAGCAGCGCCGGACAGGGCCCCATGAACACTGAAGCTTTCTTT	CASSAGQGPMNTEAFF